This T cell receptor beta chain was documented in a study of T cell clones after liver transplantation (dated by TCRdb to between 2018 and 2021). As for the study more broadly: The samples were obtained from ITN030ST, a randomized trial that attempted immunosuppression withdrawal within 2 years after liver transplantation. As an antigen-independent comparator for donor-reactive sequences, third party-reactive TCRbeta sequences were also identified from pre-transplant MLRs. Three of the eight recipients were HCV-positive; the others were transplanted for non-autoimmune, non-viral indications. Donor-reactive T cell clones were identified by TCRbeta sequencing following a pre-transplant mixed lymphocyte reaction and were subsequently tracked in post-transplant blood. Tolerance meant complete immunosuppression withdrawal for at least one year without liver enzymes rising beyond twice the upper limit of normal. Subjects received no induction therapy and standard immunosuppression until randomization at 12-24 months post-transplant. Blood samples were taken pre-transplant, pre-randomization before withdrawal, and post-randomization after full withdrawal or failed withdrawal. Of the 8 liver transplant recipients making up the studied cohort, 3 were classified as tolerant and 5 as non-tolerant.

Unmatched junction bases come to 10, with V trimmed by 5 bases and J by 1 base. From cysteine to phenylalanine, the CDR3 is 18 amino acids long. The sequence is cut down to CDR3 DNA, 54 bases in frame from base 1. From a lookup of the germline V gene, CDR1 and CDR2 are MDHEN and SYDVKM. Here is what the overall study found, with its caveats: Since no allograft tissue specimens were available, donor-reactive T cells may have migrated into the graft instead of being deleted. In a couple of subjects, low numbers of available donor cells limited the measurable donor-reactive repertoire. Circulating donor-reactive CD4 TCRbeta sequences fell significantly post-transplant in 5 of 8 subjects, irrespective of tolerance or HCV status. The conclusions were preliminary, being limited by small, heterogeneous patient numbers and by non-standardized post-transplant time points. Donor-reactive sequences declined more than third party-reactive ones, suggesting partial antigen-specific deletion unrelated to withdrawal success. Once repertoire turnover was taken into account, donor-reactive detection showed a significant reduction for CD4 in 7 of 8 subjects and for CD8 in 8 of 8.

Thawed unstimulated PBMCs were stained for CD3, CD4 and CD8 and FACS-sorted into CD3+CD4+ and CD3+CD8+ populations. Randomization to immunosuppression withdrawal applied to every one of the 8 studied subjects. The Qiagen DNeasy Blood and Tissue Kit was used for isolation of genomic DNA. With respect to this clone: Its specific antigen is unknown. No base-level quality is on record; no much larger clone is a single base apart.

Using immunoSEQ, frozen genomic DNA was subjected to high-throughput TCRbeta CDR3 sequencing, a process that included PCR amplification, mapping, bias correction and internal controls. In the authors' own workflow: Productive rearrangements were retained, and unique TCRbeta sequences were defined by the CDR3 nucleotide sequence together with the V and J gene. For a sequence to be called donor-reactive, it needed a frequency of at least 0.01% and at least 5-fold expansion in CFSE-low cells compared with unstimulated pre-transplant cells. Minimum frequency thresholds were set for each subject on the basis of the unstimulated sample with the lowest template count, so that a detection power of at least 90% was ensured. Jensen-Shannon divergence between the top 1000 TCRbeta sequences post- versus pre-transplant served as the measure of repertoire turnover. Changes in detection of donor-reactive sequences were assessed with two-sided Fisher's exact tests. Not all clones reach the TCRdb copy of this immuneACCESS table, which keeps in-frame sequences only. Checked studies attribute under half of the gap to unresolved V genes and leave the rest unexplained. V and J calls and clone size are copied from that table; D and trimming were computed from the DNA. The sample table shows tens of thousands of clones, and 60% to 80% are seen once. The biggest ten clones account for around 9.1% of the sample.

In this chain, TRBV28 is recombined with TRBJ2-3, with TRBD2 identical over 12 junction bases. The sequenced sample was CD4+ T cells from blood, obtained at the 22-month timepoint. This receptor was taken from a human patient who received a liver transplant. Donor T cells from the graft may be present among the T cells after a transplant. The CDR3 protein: CASSPTPWTSGGTDTQYF. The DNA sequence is TGTGCCAGCAGTCCGACCCCATGGACTAGCGGGGGCACAGATACGCAGTATTTT.